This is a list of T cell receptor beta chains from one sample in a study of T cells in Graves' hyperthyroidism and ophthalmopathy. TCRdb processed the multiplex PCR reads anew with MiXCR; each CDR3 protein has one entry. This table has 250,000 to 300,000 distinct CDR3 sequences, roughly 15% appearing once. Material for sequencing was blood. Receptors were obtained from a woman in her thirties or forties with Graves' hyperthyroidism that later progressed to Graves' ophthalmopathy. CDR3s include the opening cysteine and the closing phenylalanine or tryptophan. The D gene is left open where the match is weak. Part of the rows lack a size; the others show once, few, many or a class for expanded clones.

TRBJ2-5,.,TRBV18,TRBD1,TGTGCCAGCTCACCGAGACAGGGGGCATTCTACCAAGAGACCCAGTACTTC,CASSPRQGAFYQETQYF
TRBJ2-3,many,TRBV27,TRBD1,TGTGCCAGCAGTTTACAGGGGGCAAACACAGATACGCAGTATTTT,CASSLQGANTDTQYF
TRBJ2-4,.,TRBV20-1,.,TGCAGTGCTAGTCGTCCAGGGCTGGCCAAAAACATTCAGTACTTC,CSASRPGLAKNIQYF
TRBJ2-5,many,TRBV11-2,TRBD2,TGTGCCAGCAGCTCCAGCGGGAGGGCCGGGGAGACCCAGTACTTC,CASSSSGRAGETQYF
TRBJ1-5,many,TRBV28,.,TGTGCGACAGCCGGGGGATTAGGGCCCCAGCATTTT,CATAGGLGPQHF
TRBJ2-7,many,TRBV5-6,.,TGTGCCAGCAGCTTGGCGCCCAGTCATCCACCCTACGAGCAGTACTTC,CASSLAPSHPPYEQYF
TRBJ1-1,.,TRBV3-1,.,TGTGCCAGCACCCCCGTAGGAGAGAACACTGAAGCTTTCTTT,CASTPVGENTEAFF
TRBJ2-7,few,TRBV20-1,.,TGCAGTGCTATCAGGGACCGCGCAGCCGAGCAGTACTTC,CSAIRDRAAEQYF
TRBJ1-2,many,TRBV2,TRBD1,TGTGCCAGCAAAAGGACAGGGAGAGGACGCTTATATGGCTACACCTTC,CASKRTGRGRLYGYTF
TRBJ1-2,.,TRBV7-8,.,TGTGCCAGCAGCCACCCGCCAATGGGAAACTATGGCTACACCTTC,CASSHPPMGNYGYTF
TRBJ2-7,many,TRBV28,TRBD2,TGTGCCAGCAGCTCCCTTTCGGGAGGGTATTACGAGCAGTACTTC,CASSSLSGGYYEQYF
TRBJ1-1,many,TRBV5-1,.,TGCGCCAGCAGCTTCGAGGGATCGGGTGAAGCTTTCTTT,CASSFEGSGEAFF
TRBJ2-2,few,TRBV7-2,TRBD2,TGTGCCAGCAGCTTACATCTAGCGGAGAACACCGGGGAGCTGTTTTTT,CASSLHLAENTGELFF
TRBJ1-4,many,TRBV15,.,TGTGCCACCAGCAGAGTGAGGCAGGGAGAAGAAAAACTGTTTTTT,CATSRVRQGEEKLFF
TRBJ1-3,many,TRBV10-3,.,TGTGCCATCAGTGAAGGGGGGGACCCTGGAAACACCATATATTTT,CAISEGGDPGNTIYF
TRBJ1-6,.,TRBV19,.,TGTGCCAGTCGGGGGTCACCCCTCCACTTT,CASRGSPLHF
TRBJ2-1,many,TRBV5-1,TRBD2,TGCGCCAGCAGCTTGGGGAGGACTAGCGTTATTGAGCAGTTCTTC,CASSLGRTSVIEQFF
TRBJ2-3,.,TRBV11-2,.,TGCGCCAGCAGCCAATATAGCGGAAGCTCGAATACGCAGTATTTT,CASSQYSGSSNTQYF
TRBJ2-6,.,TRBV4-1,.,TGCGCCAGCAGCCACTATCCGGACAGTGGCTCTGGGGCCAACGTCCTGACTTTC,CASSHYPDSGSGANVLTF
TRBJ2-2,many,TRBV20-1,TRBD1,TGCAGTGCTAGAGACCCGACAGGGCAGACCGGGGAGCTGTTTTTT,CSARDPTGQTGELFF
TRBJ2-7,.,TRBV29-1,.,TGCAGCGTTGAGGTCCTGGGTGGAGAGCAGTACTTC,CSVEVLGGEQYF
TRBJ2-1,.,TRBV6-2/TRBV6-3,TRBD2,TGTGCCAGCAGAATGGGGGGGAGTGGCTACAATGAGCAGTTCTTC,CASRMGGSGYNEQFF
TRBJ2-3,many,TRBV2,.,TGTGCCGCAGCGGTTCGGGACACCGGAAGCACAGATACGCAGTATTTT,CAAAVRDTGSTDTQYF
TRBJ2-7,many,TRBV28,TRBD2,TGTGCCAGCACTCCGGCGGGAGCCTACGAGCAGTACTTC,CASTPAGAYEQYF
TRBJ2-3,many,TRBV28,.,TGTGCCAGCAAAACGGAATATACGCAGTATTTT,CASKTEYTQYF
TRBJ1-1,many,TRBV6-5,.,TGTGCCAGCAGTTACTTTGGAAACACTGAAGCTTTCTTT,CASSYFGNTEAFF
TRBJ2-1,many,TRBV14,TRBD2,TGTGCCAGCAGCCAAGATTGGCGTAGGCTAGCGGACTTTTCCTACAATGAGCAGTTCTTC,CASSQDWRRLADFSYNEQFF
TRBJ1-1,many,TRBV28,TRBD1,TGTGCCAGCAGTTTAGGGTACAGAGGGGGCATTGTCACTGAAGCTTTCTTT,CASSLGYRGGIVTEAFF
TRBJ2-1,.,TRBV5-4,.,TGTGCCAGCAGCCCGCGGGGGACAGCCTACAATGAGCAGTTCTTC,CASSPRGTAYNEQFF
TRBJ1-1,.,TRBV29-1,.,TGCAGCGTTGAAAGGCCAGGAGCGAACACTGAAGCTTTCTTT,CSVERPGANTEAFF
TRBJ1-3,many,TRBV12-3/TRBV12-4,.,TGTGCCATCAACGGCGACAAGGAATGGCCCATCTCTGGAAACACCATATATTTT,CAINGDKEWPISGNTIYF
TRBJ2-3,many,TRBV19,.,TGTGCCAGTAGTGGAGCAGGGCCCCACACAGATACGCAGTATTTT,CASSGAGPHTDTQYF
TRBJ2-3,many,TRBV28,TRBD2,TGTGCCAGCCCCCCCCCCCCCGATCAGCTAGCGGGTTTGGATGCAGATACGCAGTATTTT,CASPPPPDQLAGLDADTQYF
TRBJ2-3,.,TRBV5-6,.,TGTGCCAGCAGCCGCGACGTAGATACGCAGTATTTT,CASSRDVDTQYF
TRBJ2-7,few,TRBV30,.,TGTGCCTGGATTGTAAGCTCCTACGAGCAGTACTTC,CAWIVSSYEQYF
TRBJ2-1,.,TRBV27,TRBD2,TGTGCCAGCAGTTCAAGGACTAGCGGGAGGCTCAACAATGAGCAGTTCTTC,CASSSRTSGRLNNEQFF
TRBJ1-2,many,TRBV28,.,TGTGCCAGCAGTAACTATGGCTACACCTTC,CASSNYGYTF